This record looks at one T cell receptor beta chain sequence and its context. Its matching antigen is unknown. Only in-frame clones appear in the TCRdb table, and some are missing; sequencing was by immunoSEQ multiplex PCR. The sample lists 35,000 to 45,000 clones, 70% to 80% occurring once. The sample comes from a study of high-grade serous ovarian cancer treatment subgroups. Study-wide background: Samples averaged around 13,000 reads and about 7,500 unique TCR beta rearrangements. Study-wide results and limits: TCR relatedness rose with neoantigen level and trended with mutation load. The analyses considered CDR3 and ignored CDR1 and CDR2.

Tumor samples were taken before definitive surgery or chemotherapy. V was shortened by 2 bases and J by 11 bases, with 22 bases between the two germline ends. The CDR3 covers 16 residues. Germline V gene data show CDR1 as MDHEN and CDR2 as SYDVKM. Sequenced: tumor tissue. The J gene is TRBJ1-3, the V gene TRBV28; D ambiguous. The sequence was obtained from a human donor with high-grade serous ovarian cancer. The CDR3 spells CASSLPKNDRAGAIYF. The CDR3 bases are TGTGCCAGCAGTTTACCCAAGAATGATCGGGCTGGCGCCATATATTTT.